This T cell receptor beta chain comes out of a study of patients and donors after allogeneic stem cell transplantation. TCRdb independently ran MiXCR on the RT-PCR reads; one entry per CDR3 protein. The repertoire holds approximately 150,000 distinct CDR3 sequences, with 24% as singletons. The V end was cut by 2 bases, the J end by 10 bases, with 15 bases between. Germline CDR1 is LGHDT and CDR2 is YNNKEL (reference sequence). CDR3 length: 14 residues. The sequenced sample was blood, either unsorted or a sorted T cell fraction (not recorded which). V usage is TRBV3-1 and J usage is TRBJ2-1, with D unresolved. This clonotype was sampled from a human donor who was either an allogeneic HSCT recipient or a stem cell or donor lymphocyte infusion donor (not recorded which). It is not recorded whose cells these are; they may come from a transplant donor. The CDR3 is CASSQHSGGVEQFF. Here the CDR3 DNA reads TGTGCCAGCAGCCAACACTCCGGTGGGGTCGAGCAGTTCTTC.